This T cell receptor (beta chain) was identified in a study of technical replicates of blood from several donors. This CDR3 is built from 15 residues. Trimming removed 3 bases from V and 0 bases from J, with 8 bases in between. Germline loops: CDR1 MNHNS, CDR2 SASEGT. Libraries were prepared by immunoSEQ multiplex PCR; TCRdb keeps only in-frame clonotypes and omits some of them. The sample lists 85,000 to 100,000 clones, nearly 97% occurring once. This TCR was recovered from a human donor in good health. The chain is built from TRBV6-1 and TRBJ1-4; D remains ambiguous. The sequenced sample consisted of T cells isolated from PBMCs. The CDR3 is CASSDGTATNEKLFF. The DNA for the CDR3 is TGTGCCAGCAGTGATGGAACAGCAACTAATGAAAAACTGTTTTTT.